Detailed here is one TCR beta chain. The antigen is undetermined. This specimen comes from a study of graft-versus-host responses after intestinal transplantation. On the study more broadly: As for transplant type, recipients had multivisceral, liver-intestinal, or isolated intestinal grafts. Once they had received anti-thymocyte globulin induction, all recipients took tacrolimus and steroids for three to four years.

Study outcomes and limitations: Detected in recipient marrow were GvH clones, some of which were first observed in ileum or blood. There was an association between peak levels of circulating GvH clones and early post-transplant HvG declines.

Germline V CDR1 and CDR2: LNHDA, SQIVND (reference sequence). V was clipped by 3 bases and J by 8 bases, with 17 bases between them. This CDR3 is built from 15 residues. The repertoire was sequenced with immunoSEQ multiplex PCR; TCRdb's copy has only in-frame clones and lacks some. Of some 120,000 clones listed, about nine tenths are singletons. The sample consisted of unstimulated CD4+ T cells sorted from spleen or lymph node cells, taken before intestinal transplant. This receptor was taken from a human donor who received an intestinal transplant. The V gene is TRBV19, the J gene TRBJ2-1; D is perhaps TRBD1 (6 bases). DNA of the CDR3: TGTGCCAGTAGTATCCAGAGCGCGACAGGCGATGAGCAGTTCTTC. Amino acids: CASSIQSATGDEQFF.